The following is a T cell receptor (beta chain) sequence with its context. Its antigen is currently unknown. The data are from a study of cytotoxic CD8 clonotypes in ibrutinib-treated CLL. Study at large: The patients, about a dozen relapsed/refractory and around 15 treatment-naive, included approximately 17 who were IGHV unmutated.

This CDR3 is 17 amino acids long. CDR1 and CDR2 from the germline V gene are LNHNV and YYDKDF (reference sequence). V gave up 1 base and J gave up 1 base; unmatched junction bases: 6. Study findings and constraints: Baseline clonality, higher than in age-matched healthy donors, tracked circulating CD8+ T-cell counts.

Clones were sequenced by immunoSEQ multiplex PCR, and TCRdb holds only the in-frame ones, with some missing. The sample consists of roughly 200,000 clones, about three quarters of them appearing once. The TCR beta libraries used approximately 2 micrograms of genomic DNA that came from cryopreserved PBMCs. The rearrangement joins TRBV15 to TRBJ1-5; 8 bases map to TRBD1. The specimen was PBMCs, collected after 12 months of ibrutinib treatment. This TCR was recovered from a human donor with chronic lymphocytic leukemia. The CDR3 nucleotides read TGTGCCACCAGCAGAGGACGGACAGGGAACAGCAATCAGCCCCAGCATTTT. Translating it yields CATSRGRTGNSNQPQHF. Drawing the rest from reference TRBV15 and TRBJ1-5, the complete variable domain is DAMVIQNPRYQVTQFGKPVTLSCSQTLNHNVMYWYQQKSSQAPKLLFHYYDKDFNNEADTPDNFQSRRPNTSFCFLDIRSPGLGDTAMYLCATSRGRTGNSNQPQHFGDGTRLSIL.